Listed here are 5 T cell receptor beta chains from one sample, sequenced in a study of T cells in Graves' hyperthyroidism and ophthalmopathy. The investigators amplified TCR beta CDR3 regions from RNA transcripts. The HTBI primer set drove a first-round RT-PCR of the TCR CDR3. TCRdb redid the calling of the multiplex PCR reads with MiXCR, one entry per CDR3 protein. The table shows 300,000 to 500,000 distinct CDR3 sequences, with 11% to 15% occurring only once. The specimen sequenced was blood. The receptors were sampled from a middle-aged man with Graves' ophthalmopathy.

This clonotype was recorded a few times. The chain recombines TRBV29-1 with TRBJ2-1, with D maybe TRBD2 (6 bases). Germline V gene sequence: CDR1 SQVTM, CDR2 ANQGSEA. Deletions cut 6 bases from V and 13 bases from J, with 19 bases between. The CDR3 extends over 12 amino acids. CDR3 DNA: TGCAGCGTATTAACGGGACTCTCAGTTCAGTTCTTC. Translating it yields CSVLTGLSVQFF.

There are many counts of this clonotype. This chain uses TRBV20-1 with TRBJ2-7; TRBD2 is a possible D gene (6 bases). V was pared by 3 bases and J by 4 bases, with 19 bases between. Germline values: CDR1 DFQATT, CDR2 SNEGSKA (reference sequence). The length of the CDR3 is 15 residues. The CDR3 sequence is CSARGLRGVAYEQYF. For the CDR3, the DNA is TGCAGTGCTAGGGGGTTGCGGGGAGTAGCTTACGAGCAGTACTTC.

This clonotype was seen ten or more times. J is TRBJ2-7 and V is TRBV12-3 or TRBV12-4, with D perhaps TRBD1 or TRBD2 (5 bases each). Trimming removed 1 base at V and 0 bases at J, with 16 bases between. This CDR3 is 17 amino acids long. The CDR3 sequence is CASSLGAGTTSSYEQYF. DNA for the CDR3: TGTGCCAGCAGTTTAGGTGCAGGGACCACTAGCTCCTACGAGCAGTACTTC.

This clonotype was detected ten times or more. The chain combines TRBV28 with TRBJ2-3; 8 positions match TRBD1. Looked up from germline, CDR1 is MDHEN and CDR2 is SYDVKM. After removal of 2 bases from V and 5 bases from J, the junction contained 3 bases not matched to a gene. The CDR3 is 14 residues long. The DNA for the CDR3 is TGTGCCAGCAGTTTACAGGGGACAGGAGATACGCAGTATTTT. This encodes CASSLQGTGDTQYF.

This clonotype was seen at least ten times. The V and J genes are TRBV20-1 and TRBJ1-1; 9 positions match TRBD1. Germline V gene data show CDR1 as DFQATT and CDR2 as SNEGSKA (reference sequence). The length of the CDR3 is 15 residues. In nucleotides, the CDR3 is TGCAGCGCAACAACAGGGGGCCATGTTAACACTGAAGCTTTCTTT. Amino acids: CSATTGGHVNTEAFF.